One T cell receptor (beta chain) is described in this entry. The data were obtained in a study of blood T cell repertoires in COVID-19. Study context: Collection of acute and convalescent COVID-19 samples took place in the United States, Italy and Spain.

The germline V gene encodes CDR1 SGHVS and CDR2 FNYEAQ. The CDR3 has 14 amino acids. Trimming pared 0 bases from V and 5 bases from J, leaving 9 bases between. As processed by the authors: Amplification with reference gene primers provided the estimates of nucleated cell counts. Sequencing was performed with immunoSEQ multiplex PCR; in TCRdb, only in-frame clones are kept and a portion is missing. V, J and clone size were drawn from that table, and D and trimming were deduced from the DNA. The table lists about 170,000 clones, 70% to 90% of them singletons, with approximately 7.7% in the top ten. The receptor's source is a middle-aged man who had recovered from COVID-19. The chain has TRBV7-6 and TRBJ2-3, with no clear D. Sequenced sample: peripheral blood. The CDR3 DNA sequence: TGTGCCAGCAGCTTAGCACTATTAGGAGATACGCAGTATTTT. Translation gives CASSLALLGDTQYF.